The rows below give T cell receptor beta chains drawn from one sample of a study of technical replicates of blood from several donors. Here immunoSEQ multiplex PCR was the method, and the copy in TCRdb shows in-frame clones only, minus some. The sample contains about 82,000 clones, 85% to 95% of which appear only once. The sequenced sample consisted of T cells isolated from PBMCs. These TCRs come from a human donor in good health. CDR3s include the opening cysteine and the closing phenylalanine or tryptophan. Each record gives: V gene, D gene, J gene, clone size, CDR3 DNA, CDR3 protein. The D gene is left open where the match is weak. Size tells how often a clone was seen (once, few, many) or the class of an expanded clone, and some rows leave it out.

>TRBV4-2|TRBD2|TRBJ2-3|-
TGTGCCAGCAGCCAAGATGGGACTAGCGCAGATACGCAGTATTTT
CASSQDGTSADTQYF
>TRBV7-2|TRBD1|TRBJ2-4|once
TGTGCCAGCAGCCCACAATCTAGGACAGGGGAAAACATTCAGTACTTC
CASSPQSRTGENIQYF
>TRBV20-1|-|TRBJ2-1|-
TGCAGTGCTGGGACACTTACCCAGTTCTTC
CSAGTLTQFF
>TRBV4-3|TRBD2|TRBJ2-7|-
TGCGCCAGCAGCCAAGTTTTAGCGGGGGACTCCTACGAGCAGTACTTC
CASSQVLAGDSYEQYF
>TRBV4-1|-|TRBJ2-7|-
TGCGCCAGCAGCCAATTAATACATACCTACGAGCAGTACTTC
CASSQLIHTYEQYF
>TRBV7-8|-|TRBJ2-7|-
TGTGCCAGCAGCAAACTAGCATCACAGGTCGAGCAGTACTTC
CASSKLASQVEQYF
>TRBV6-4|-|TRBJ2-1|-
TGTGCCAGCAGTGGAGGGAACGATGAGCAGTTCTTC
CASSGGNDEQFF
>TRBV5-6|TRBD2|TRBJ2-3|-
TGTGCCAGCAGCTTCGTGACTAGCGGGAGTTATTCAGATACGCAGTATTTT
CASSFVTSGSYSDTQYF
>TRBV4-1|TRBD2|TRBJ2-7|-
TGCGCCAGCAGCCAAGACGACGGGAGGGCATACGAGCAGTACTTC
CASSQDDGRAYEQYF
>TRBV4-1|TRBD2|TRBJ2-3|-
TGCGCCAGCAGCCAAGAATCTGGCGGGAGACTAGATACGCAGTATTTT
CASSQESGGRLDTQYF
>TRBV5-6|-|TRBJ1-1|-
TGTGCCAGCAGCTTGGTCAGGGGCACTGAAGCTTTCTTT
CASSLVRGTEAFF
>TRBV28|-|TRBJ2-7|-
TGTGCCAGCAGCTCGGGGGAACCCTACGAGCAGTACTTC
CASSSGEPYEQYF
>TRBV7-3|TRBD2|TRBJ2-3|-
TGTGCCAGCAGCTCACGACGGGGGGGTAGCACAGATACGCAGTATTTT
CASSSRRGGSTDTQYF